The 17 T cell receptor beta chains in this list originate from one sample, sequenced in a study of blood T cell repertoires in COVID-19. Produced via immunoSEQ multiplex PCR; TCRdb's table is partial and in-frame only. The table shows hundreds of thousands of clones, with approximately 80% occurring only once. Sequencing was done on a sample of peripheral blood. The source of these receptors is an elderly woman with active or convalescent COVID-19.

The chain employs TRBV2 and TRBJ1-1; tentatively, D is TRBD1 (6 bases). V lost 4 bases and J lost 3, with 12 bases in between. The CDR3 loop spans 14 amino acids. Germline CDR1 reads SNHLY; CDR2 reads FYNNEI. Here the CDR3 DNA reads TGTGCCAGCAGTGCTTACAGGGATGACACTGAAGCTTTCTTT. It specifies CASSAYRDDTEAFF.

The rearrangement joins TRBV19 to TRBJ2-1; unclear D gene. This CDR3 has 16 residues. V lost 5 bases and J lost 1, with 15 bases in between. CDR1 and CDR2 (germline): LNHDA, SQIVND (reference sequence). CDR3 nucleotide sequence: TGTGCCAGTAGTCCGACCGTTTCGAGGTCCTACAATGAGCAGTTCTTC. Its translation is CASSPTVSRSYNEQFF.

V is TRBV18 and J is TRBJ1-5, with TRBD1 as a possible D gene (5 bases). The CDR3 has 17 residues. Per the germline V gene, CDR1 is KGHSH and CDR2 is LQKENI. Between the trimmed V and J ends, which lost 6 bases and 1 base, there was a span of 19 bases. The CDR3 DNA reads TGTGCCAGCTCTCCGACTCAGGGCGTAACGAGCAATCAGCCCCAGCATTTT. Amino acid sequence: CASSPTQGVTSNQPQHF.

This rearrangement joins TRBV6-2 or TRBV6-3 to TRBJ2-5, with D possibly TRBD2 on 7 matching bases. Germline V gene lookup returns CDR1 MNHEY and CDR2 SVGEGT. CDR3 length: 14 residues. Trimming stripped 6 bases from V and 4 bases from J, with 15 bases between. This CDR3 reads CASSHQRGGETQYF. The CDR3 nucleotides read TGTGCCAGCAGCCATCAAAGGGGGGGAGAGACCCAGTACTTC.

V usage is TRBV7-9 and J usage is TRBJ2-5; D is possibly TRBD1 (6 bases). Germline CDR1 and CDR2: SEHNR and FQNEAQ (reference sequence). The length of the CDR3 is 15 residues. Trimming took off 2 bases at V and 4 bases at J, with 14 bases between the two ends. Written as DNA, the CDR3 is TGTGCCAGCAGCTTATCCCGGGACATCCGAGAGACCCAGTACTTC. This codes for CASSLSRDIRETQYF.

This clone was observed a handful of times. This chain connects TRBV5-1 to TRBJ2-1; 11 bases are shared with TRBD2. V was pared by 0 bases and J by 15 bases, with 11 bases of the junction left unmatched. The CDR3 is 15 amino acids. Germline-derived CDR1 and CDR2 are SGHRS and YFSETQ. The CDR3 reads CASSLDSGRAWIPFF. CDR3 nucleotide sequence: TGCGCCAGCAGCTTGGATAGCGGGAGGGCTTGGATCCCGTTCTTC.

This clone was found a few times. This sequence joins TRBV7-4 and TRBJ1-3; 8 nucleotides agree with TRBD1. CDR1 is SGHVT and CDR2 is SQSDAQ in the germline V gene. J gave up 4 bases and V 6 bases, and 5 bases lay outside the gene matches. This CDR3 region has 14 residues. CDR3 sequence: CASRSGGGGNTIYF. CDR3 DNA: TGTGCCAGCAGATCAGGGGGCGGCGGAAACACCATATATTTT.

A single count supports this clone. The chain uses TRBV14 and TRBJ2-3; D remains unclear. The CDR3 sequence is 15 residues long. V shed 1 base and J shed 0 bases, with 8 bases lying between them. CDR1 SGHDN and CDR2 FVKESK come from the germline V gene. The CDR3 DNA reads TGTGCCAGCAGCCAAGTAACCAGAAGCACAGATACGCAGTATTTT. It codes for CASSQVTRSTDTQYF. The full variable domain, with the rest looked up from reference TRBV14 and TRBJ2-3, is EAGVTQFPSHSVIEKGQTVTLRCDPISGHDNLYWYRRVMGKEIKFLLHFVKESKQDESGMPNNRFLAERTGGTYSTLKVQPAELEDSGVYFCASSQVTRSTDTQYFGPGTRLTVL.

This clone was seen a few times. The gene calls are TRBV6-6 and TRBJ2-2; D perhaps matches TRBD1 (6 bases). This CDR3 contains 15 residues. CDR1 and CDR2 (germline): MNHNY, SVGAGI (reference sequence). Trimming pared 6 bases from V and 3 bases from J, leaving 14 bases between. DNA for the CDR3: TGTGCCAGCAGGAGCAGGACAGCCCACACCGGGGAGCTGTTTTTT. Translation: CASRSRTAHTGELFF.

The gene calls are TRBV6-6 and TRBJ2-7; the D gene is possibly TRBD2 (5 bases). The CDR3 is made up of 12 amino acids. Germline V CDR1 and CDR2: MNHNY, SVGAGI (reference sequence). V lost 2 bases, J lost 5 bases, and 7 bases lay in between. The CDR3 region has the DNA TGTGCCAGCAGTTACCCCGGGAACGAGCAGTACTTC. It encodes CASSYPGNEQYF.

The CDR3 DNA follows: TGTGCCAGCAGGGTGACAGGGAATCAGCCCCAGCATTTT. Translation: CASRVTGNQPQHF. The rearrangement uses TRBV12-3 or TRBV12-4 and TRBJ1-5, with TRBD1 identical over 7 bases. The CDR3 totals 13 residues. J lost 4 bases, V lost 6 bases, and 3 bases had no gene match.

The chain links TRBV19 to TRBJ2-7; D unclear. The CDR3 runs to 17 residues. V was trimmed by 4 bases and J by 1 base, leaving 20 bases between them. Germline CDR1 is LNHDA and CDR2 is SQIVND (reference sequence). The CDR3 coding sequence is TGTGCCAGTAGTACCCGATGGGTTGGTTCGGGTTCCTACGAGCAGTACTTC. Amino acid sequence: CASSTRWVGSGSYEQYF.

V and J are TRBV30 and TRBJ1-6, with D uncertain. V was trimmed by 1 base and J by 9 bases, leaving 10 bases between them. This CDR3 is 13 amino acids long. The germline V gene encodes CDR1 GTSNPN and CDR2 SVGIG (reference sequence). The CDR3 loop reads CAWSDLFSSPLHF. CDR3 coding DNA: TGTGCCTGGAGTGACCTTTTTAGTTCACCCCTCCACTTT.

This chain joins TRBV3-1 (or the pseudogene TRBV3-2) and TRBJ2-1; 8 bases are shared with TRBD2. CDR3 length equals 17 residues. The ends lost 0 bases at V and 7 bases at J; junction bases unmatched: 11. Germline V gives CDR1 LGHDT, CDR2 YNNKEL (reference sequence). This CDR3 reads CASSQDRWRGARNEQFF. CDR3 DNA sequence: TGTGCCAGCAGCCAAGATAGATGGCGGGGGGCGAGAAATGAGCAGTTCTTC.

The genes are TRBV19 and TRBJ1-5, with a weak D call TRBD1 (6 bases). Trimming took 2 bases from V and 4 from J, leaving 9 bases between them. Per germline, CDR1 LNHDA and CDR2 SQIVND (reference sequence). There are 14 residues in the CDR3. This CDR3 is CASSIRTDNQPQHF. In nucleotides, the CDR3 is TGTGCCAGTAGTATAAGGACAGATAATCAGCCCCAGCATTTT.

The chain recombines TRBV3-1 (or the pseudogene TRBV3-2) with TRBJ1-3, with D maybe TRBD1 (6 bases). The V gene lost 2 bases and the J gene lost 4 bases, with 12 bases spanning the gap. CDR1 is LGHDT, CDR2 YNNKEL, per germline (reference sequence). The CDR3 is 15 residues long. CDR3 loop: CASSQWIGQGNTIYF. The CDR3, as DNA: TGTGCCAGCAGCCAATGGATTGGACAGGGAAACACCATATATTTT.

This clone was seen only once. The CDR3 region is CASSETSGRVETQYF. The CDR3 region has the DNA TGTGCCAGCAGTGAGACTAGCGGGAGGGTAGAGACCCAGTACTTC. The chain combines TRBV9 with TRBJ2-5; 14 nucleotides agree with TRBD2. V lost 5 bases and J lost 4; bases outside the gene matches: 4. This CDR3 is 15 amino acids long. Germline-derived CDR1 and CDR2 are SGDLS and YYNGEE.